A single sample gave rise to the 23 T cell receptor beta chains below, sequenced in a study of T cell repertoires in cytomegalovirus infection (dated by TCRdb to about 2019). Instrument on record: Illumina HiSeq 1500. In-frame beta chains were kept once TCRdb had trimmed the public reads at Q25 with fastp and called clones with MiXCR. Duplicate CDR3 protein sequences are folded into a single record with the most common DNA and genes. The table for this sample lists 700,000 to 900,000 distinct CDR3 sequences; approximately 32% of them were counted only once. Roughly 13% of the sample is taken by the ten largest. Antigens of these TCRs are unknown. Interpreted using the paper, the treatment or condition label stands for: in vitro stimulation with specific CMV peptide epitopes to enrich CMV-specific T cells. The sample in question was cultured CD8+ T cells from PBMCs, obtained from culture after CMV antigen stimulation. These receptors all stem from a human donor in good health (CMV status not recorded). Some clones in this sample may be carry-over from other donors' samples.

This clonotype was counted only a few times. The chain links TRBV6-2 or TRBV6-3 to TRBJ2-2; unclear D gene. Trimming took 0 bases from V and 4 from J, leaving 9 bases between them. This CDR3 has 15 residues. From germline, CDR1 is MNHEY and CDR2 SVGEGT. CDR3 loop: CASSYSAGRTGELFF. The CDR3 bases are TGTGCCAGCAGTTACTCGGCAGGACGCACCGGGGAGCTGTTTTTT.

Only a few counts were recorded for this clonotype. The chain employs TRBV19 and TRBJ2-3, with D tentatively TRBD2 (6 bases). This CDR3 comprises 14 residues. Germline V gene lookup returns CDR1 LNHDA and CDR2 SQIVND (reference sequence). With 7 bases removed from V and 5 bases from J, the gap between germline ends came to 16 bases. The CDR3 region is CASIDRGSGDTQYF. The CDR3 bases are TGTGCCAGTATCGATCGGGGTAGCGGAGATACGCAGTATTTT.

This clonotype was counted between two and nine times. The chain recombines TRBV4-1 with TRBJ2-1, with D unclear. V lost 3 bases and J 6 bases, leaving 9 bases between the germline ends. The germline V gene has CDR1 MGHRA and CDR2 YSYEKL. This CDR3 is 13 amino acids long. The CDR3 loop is CASSQFRSNEQFF. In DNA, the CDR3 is TGCGCCAGCAGCCAGTTTCGGTCCAATGAGCAGTTCTTC.

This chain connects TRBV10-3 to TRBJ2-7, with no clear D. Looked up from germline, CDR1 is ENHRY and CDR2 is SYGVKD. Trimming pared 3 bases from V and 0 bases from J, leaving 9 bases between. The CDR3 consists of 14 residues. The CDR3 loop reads CAISDSSFSYEQYF. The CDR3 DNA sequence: TGTGCCATCAGTGACAGTTCATTCTCCTACGAGCAGTACTTC.

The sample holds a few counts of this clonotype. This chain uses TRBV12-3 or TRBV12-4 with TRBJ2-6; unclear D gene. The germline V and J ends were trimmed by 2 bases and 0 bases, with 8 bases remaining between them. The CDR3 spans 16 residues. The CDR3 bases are TGTGCCAGCAGTTTATCCACGAGCTCTGGGGCCAACGTCCTGACTTTC. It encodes CASSLSTSSGANVLTF.

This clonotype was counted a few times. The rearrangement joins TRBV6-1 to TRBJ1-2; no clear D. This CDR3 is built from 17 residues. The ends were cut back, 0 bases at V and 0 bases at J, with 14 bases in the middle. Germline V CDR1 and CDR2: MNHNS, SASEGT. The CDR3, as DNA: TGTGCCAGCAGTGAAGCCCCCGCAGTCCCTACTAACTATGGCTACACCTTC. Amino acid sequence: CASSEAPAVPTNYGYTF.

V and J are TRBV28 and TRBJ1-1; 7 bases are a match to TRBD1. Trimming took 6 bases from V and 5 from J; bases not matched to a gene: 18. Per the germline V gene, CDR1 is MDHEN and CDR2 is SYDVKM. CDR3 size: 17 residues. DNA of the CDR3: TGTGCCAGCAGCTTCCCCTCCCTTGGACAGGTCTGGACTGAAGCTTTCTTT. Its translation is CASSFPSLGQVWTEAFF.

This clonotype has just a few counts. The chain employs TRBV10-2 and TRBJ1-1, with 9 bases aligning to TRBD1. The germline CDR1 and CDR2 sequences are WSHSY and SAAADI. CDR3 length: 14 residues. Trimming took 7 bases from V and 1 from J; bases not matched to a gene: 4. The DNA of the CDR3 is TGCGCCAGCATTATGACAGGGGGGAACACTGAAGCTTTCTTT. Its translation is CASIMTGGNTEAFF.

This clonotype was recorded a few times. CDR3 DNA sequence: TGTGCCAGCAGTTCCCCATGGGGGACAGGGAGTGGGGAGACCCAGTACTTC. This codes for CASSSPWGTGSGETQYF. The chain recombines TRBV28 with TRBJ2-5; TRBD1 agrees at 9 bases. V lost 4 bases and J lost 5; bases outside the gene matches: 14. Germline lookup yields CDR1 MDHEN and CDR2 SYDVKM. The length of the CDR3 is 17 residues.

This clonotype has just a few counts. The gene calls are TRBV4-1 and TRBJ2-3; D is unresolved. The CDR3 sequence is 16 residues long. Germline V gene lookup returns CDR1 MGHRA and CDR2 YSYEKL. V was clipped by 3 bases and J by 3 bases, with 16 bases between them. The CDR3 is CASSHPEAASTDTQYF. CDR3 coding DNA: TGCGCCAGCAGCCACCCCGAGGCGGCCTCAACAGATACGCAGTATTTT.

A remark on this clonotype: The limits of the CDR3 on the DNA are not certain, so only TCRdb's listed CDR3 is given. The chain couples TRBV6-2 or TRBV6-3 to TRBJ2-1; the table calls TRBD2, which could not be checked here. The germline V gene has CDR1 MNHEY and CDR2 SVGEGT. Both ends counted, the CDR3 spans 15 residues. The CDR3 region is CASSSSGGTDNEQFF.

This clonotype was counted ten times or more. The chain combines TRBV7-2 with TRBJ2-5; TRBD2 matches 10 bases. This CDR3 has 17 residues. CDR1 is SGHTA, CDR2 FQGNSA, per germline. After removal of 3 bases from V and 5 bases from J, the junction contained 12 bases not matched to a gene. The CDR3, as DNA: TGTGCCAGCAGCTTGACTCTAGCGGGGGCCGGGAGGGAGACCCAGTACTTC. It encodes CASSLTLAGAGRETQYF.

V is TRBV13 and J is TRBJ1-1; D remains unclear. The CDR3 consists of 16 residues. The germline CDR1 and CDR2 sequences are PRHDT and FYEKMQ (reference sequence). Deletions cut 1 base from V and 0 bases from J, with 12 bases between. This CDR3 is CASSLVGQQLNTEAFF. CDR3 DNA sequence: TGTGCCAGCAGCTTAGTAGGGCAGCAATTGAACACTGAAGCTTTCTTT.

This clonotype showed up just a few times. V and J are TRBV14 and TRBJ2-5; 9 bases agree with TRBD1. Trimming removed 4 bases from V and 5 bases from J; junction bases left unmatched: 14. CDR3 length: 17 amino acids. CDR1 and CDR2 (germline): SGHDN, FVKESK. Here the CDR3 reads CASSPSIGQGLGETQYF. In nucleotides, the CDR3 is TGTGCCAGCAGCCCCTCCATCGGACAGGGGCTAGGGGAGACCCAGTACTTC.

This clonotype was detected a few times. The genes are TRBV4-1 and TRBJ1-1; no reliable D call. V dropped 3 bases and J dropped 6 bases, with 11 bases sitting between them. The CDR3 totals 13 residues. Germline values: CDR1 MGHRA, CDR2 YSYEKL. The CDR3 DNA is TGCGCCAGCAGCCACCCGAGTACCCCTGAAGCTTTCTTT. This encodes CASSHPSTPEAFF.

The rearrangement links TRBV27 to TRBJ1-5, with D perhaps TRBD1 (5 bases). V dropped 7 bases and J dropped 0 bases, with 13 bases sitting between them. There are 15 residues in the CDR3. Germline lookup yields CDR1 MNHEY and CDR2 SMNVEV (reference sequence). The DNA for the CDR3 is TGTGCCAGCAAAACAGGATTGTATAGCAATCAGCCCCAGCATTTT. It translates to CASKTGLYSNQPQHF.

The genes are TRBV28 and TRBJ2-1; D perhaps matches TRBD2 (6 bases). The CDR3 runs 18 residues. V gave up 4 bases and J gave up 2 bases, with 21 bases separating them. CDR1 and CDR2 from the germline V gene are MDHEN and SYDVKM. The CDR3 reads CASSYSPGTGRTYNEQFF. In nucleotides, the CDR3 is TGTGCCAGCAGTTATTCCCCCGGGACTGGACGCACCTACAATGAGCAGTTCTTC. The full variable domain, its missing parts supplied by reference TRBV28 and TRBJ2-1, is DVKVTQSSRYLVKRTGEKVFLECVQDMDHENMFWYRQDPGLGLRLIYFSYDVKMKEKGDIPEGYSVSREKKERFSLILESASTNQTSMYLCASSYSPGTGRTYNEQFFGPGTRLTVL.

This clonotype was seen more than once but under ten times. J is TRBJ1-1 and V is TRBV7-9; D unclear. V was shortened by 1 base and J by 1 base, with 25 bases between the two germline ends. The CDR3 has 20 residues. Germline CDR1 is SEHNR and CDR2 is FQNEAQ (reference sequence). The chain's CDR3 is CASSLDTLFFGTDANTEAFF. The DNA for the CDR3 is TGTGCCAGCAGCTTAGACACCCTCTTCTTCGGCACGGACGCGAACACTGAAGCTTTCTTT.

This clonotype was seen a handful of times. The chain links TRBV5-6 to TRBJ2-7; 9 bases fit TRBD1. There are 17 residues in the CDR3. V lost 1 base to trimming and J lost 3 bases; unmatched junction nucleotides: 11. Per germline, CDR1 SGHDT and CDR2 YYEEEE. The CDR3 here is CASSLLSGTGFLYEQYV. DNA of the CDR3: TGTGCCAGCAGCTTGTTGAGTGGGACAGGGTTCCTCTACGAGCAGTACGTC.

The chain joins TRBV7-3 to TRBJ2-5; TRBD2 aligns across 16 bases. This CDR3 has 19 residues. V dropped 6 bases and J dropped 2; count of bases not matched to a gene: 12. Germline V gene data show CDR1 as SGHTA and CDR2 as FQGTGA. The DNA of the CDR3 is TGTGCCAGCAGTCGTCTCGGAGGGACTAGCGGGGGGGTACAAGAGACCCAGTACTTC. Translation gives CASSRLGGTSGGVQETQYF.

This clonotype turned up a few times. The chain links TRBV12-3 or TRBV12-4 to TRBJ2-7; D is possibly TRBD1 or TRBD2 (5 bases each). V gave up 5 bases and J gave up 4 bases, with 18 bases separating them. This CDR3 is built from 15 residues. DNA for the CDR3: TGTGCCAGCAGTACCCGACAGATTGGGGGATACGAGCAGTACTTC. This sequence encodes CASSTRQIGGYEQYF.

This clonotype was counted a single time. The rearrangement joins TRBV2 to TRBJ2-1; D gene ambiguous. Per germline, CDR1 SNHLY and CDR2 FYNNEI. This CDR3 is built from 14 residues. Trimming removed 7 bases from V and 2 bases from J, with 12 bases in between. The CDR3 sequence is CASKLDGPYNEQFF. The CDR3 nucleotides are TGTGCCAGCAAGTTAGACGGACCCTACAATGAGCAGTTCTTC. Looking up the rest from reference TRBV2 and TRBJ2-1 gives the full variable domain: EPEVTQTPSHQVTQMGQEVILRCVPISNHLYFYWYRQILGQKVEFLVSFYNNEISEKSEIFDDQFSVERPDGSNFTLKIRSTKLEDSAMYFCASKLDGPYNEQFFGPGTRLTVL.

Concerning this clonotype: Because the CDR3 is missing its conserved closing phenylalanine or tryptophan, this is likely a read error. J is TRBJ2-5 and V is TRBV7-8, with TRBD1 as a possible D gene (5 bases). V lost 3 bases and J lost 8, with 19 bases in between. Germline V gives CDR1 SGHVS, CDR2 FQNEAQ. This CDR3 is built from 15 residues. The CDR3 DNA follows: TGTGCCAGCAGCTTTCGTGACAGATCAATAGACACCCAGTACTGC. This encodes CASSFRDRSIDTQYC.